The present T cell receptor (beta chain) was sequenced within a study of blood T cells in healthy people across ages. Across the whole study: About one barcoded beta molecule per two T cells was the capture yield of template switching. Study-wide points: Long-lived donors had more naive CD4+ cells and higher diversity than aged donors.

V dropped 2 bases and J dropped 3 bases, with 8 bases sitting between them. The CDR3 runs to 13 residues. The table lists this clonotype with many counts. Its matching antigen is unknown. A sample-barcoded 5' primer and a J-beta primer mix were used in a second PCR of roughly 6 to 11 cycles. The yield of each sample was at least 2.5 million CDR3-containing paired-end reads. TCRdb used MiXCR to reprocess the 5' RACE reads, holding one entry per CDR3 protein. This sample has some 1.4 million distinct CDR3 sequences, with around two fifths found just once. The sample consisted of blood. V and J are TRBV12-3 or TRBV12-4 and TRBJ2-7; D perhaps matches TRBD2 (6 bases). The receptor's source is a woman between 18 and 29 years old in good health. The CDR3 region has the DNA TGTGCCAGCAGTTTATTGCGGGGCTACGAGCAGTACTTC. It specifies CASSLLRGYEQYF.